This T cell receptor beta chain was profiled in a study of T-cell reconstitution after alpha-beta-depleted transplantation in children. Study-wide points: High day-60 TCRbeta diversity in some patients came from surviving recipient T cells and thymic progenitors. Several hundred expanded graft clones reportedly were the source of alpha-beta T cells about two months after transplant.

The table lists this clonotype with many counts. Its specificity is unknown. Using unique molecular identifiers, the investigators prepared the TCRbeta library. In TCRdb, the PCR reads were re-called with MiXCR into one record per CDR3 protein. The sample shows 200,000 to 250,000 distinct CDR3 sequences, under 9.5% of them seen only once. This CDR3 is 19 amino acids long. The V gene's germline CDR1 is LGHNA and CDR2 YNFKEQ. The trim removed 0 bases at V and 0 bases at J, leaving 13 bases unmatched. The sequencing here drew on PBMCs, mostly from graft donor cells, taken 180 days after TCRalphabeta/CD19-depleted stem cell transplant. The V call is TRBV4-2, the J call TRBJ1-2; 7 bases fit TRBD1. This sequence was found in a male patient younger than 18 who had a stem cell transplant for acute lymphoblastic leukemia, so the T cells may come from the graft donor. The CDR3 loop is CASSQEGGWDRLTNYGYTF. CDR3 coding DNA: TGTGCCAGCAGCCAAGAGGGAGGCTGGGACAGACTTACTAACTATGGCTACACCTTC.